Here is one TCR beta chain with its context. The CDR3 runs 14 residues. V dropped 3 bases and J dropped 5 bases, with 10 bases sitting between them. The germline CDR1 and CDR2 sequences are LGHNA and YSLEER. The sample originates from a study of T cell changes during pregnancy in multiple sclerosis. Here immunoSEQ multiplex PCR was the method, and the copy in TCRdb shows in-frame clones only, minus some. The data hold tens of thousands of clones, with about 93% observed a single time. This chain links TRBV4-3 with TRBJ2-2; a possible D gene is TRBD2 (5 bases). The clonotype was recovered from a female donor with multiple sclerosis, enrolled in a pregnancy study. The material sequenced was peripheral blood, taken in the first trimester of pregnancy. CDR3 in amino acids: CASSHPTGTGELFF. CDR3 nucleotide sequence: TGCGCCAGCAGCCACCCGACGGGGACCGGGGAGCTGTTTTTT.